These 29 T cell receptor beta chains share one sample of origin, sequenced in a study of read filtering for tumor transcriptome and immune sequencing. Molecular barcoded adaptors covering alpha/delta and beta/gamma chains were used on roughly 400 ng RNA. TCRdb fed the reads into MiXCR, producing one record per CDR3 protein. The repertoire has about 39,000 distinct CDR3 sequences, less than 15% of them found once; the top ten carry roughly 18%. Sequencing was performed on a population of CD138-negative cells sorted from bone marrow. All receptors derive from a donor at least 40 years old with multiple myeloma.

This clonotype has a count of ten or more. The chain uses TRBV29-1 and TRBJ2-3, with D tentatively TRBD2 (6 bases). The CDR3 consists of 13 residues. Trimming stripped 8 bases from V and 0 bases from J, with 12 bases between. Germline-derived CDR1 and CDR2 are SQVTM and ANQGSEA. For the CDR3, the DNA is TGCAGCCGCGGCGGGGATAGCACAGATACGCAGTATTTT. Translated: CSRGGDSTDTQYF.

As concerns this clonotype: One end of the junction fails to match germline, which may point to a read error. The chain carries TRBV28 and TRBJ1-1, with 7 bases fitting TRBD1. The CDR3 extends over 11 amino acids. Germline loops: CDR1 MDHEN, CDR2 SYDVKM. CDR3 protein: CASGTVTEAFF. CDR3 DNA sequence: TGTGCCAGCGGGACAGTTACTGAGGCTTTCTTT.

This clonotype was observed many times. The CDR3 DNA reads TGCGCCAGCAGCCTCAACGGAGCCAACACCGGGGAGCTGTTTTTT. The encoded protein is CASSLNGANTGELFF. The V call is TRBV5-1, the J call TRBJ2-2; D not resolved. Germline lookup yields CDR1 SGHRS and CDR2 YFSETQ. The V and J ends lost 4 bases and 2 bases respectively, with 12 bases between them. This CDR3 comprises 15 residues.

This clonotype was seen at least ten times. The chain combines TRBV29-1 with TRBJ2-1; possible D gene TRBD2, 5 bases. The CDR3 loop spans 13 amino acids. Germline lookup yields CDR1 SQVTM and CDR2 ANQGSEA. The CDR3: CTAFSSLEDEQFF. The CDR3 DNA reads TGCACCGCATTCTCTTCCCTGGAGGATGAGCAGTTCTTC.

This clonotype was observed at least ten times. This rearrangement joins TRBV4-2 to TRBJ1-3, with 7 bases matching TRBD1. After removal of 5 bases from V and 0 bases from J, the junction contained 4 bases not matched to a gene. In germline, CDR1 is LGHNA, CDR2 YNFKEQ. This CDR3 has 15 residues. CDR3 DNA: TGTGCCAGCAGCACGGGACAGAGCTCTGGAAACACCATATATTTT. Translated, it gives CASSTGQSSGNTIYF.

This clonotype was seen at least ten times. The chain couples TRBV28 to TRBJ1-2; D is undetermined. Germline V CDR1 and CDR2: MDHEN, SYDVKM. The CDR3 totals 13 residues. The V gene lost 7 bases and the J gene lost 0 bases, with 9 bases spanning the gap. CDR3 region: CASTPGTNYGYTF. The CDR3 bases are TGTGCCAGCACCCCTGGGACTAACTATGGCTACACCTTC.

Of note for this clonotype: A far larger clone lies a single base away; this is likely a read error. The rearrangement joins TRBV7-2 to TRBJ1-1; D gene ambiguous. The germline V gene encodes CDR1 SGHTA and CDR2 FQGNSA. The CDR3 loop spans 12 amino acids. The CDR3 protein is CASSKQINAASF. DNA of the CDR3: TGTGCCAGCAGCAAACAAATCAACGCAGCTTCCTTT.

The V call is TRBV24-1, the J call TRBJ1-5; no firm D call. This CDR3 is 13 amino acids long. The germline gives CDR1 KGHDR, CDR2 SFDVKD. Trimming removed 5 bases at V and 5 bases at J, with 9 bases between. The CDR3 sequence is CATSGYVDQPQHF. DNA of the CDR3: TGTGCCACCAGTGGCTACGTCGATCAGCCCCAGCATTTT.

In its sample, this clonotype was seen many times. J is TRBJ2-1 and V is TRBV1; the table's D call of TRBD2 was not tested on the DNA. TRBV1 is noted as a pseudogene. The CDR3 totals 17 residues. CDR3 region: CTSSQDPGPSSYNEQFF. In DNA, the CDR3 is TGCACCAGCAGCCAAGATCCAGGGCCAAGCTCCTACAATGAGCAGTTCTTC.

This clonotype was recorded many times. The CDR3 spells CASSVGGENTEAFF. The CDR3 DNA follows: TGTGCCAGCAGTGTGGGGGGGGAGAACACTGAAGCTTTCTTT. The J gene is TRBJ1-1, the V gene TRBV6-1; possible D gene TRBD1, 5 bases. V was pared by 4 bases and J by 1 base, with 10 bases between. Germline V gene sequence: CDR1 MNHNS, CDR2 SASEGT. The CDR3 loop spans 14 amino acids.

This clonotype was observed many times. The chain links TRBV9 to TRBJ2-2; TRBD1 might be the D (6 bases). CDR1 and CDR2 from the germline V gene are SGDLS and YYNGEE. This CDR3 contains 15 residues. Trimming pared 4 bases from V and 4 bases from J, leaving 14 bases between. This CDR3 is CASSQTGPPTGELFF. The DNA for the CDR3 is TGTGCCAGCAGCCAAACAGGGCCGCCCACCGGGGAGCTGTTTTTT.

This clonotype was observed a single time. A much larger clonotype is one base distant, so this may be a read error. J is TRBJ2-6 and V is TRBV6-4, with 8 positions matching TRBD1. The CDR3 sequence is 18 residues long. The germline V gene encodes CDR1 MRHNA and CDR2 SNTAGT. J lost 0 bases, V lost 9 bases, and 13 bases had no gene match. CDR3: CAREDQDRAPSGANVLTF. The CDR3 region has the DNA TGTGCCAGAGAAGACCAGGACAGGGCTCCCTCTGGGGCCAACGTCCTGACTTTC.

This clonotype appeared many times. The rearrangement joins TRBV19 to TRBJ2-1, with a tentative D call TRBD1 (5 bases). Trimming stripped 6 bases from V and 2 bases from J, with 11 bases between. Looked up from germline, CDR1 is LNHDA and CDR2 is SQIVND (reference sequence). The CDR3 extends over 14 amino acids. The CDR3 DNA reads TGTGCCAGTAGCTCAGGGTTTCCCTACAATGAGCAGTTCTTC. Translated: CASSSGFPYNEQFF.

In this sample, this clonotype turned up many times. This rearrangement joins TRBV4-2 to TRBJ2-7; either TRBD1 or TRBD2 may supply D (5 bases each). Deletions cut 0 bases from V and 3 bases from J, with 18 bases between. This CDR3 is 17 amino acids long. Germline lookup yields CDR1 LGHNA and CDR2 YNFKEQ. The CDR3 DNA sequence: TGTGCCAGCAGCCAAGAGCGAGGGGCTTCATCCTTCTACGAGCAGTACTTC. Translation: CASSQERGASSFYEQYF.

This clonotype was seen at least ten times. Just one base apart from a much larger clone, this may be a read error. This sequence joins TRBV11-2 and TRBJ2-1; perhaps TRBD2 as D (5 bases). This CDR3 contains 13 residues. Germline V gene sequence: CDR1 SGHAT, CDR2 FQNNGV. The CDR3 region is CASSSQLEGERFF. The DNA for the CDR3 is TGTGCCAGCAGCTCCCAACTAGAAGGTGAGCGGTTCTTC.

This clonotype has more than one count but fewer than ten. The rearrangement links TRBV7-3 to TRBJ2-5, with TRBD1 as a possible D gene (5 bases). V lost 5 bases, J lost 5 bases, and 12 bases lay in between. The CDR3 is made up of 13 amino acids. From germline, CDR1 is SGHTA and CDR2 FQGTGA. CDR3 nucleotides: TGTGCCAGCAGCCCCGCAGGGTACGAGACCCAGTACTTC. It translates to CASSPAGYETQYF.

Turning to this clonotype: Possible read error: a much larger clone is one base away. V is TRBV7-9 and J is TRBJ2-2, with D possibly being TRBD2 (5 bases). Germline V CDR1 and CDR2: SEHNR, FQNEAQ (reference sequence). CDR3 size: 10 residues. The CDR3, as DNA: TGTGCCAGCAGCTCCGGGGAGCCGTTTTTT. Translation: CASSSGEPFF.

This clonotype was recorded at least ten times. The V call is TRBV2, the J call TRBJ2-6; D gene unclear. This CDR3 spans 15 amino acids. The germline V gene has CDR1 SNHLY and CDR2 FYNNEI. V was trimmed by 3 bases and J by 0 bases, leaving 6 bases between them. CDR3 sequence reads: CASSDGYSGANVLTF. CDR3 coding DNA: TGTGCCAGCAGTGACGGATACTCTGGGGCCAACGTCCTGACTTTC.

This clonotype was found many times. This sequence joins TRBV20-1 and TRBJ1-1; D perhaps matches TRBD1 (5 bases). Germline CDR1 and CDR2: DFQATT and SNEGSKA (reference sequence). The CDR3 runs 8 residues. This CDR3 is CGDLGAFF. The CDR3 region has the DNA TGCGGGGACCTAGGAGCTTTCTTT.

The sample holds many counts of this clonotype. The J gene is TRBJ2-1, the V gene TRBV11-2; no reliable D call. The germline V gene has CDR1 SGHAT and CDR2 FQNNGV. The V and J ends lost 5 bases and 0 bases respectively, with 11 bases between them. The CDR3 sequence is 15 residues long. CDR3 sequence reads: CASSRLDFSYNEQFF. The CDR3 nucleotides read TGTGCCAGCAGCCGGCTAGATTTCTCCTACAATGAGCAGTTCTTC.

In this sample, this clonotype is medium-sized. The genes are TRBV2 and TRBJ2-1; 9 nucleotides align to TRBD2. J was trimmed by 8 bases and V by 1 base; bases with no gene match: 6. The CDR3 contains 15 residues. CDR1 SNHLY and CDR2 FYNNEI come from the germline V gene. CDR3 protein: CASSEEAGGPYEQFF. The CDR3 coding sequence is TGTGCCAGCAGTGAAGAAGCGGGGGGTCCCTATGAGCAGTTCTTC.

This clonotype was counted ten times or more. CDR3 residues: CASSFSRRGNTEAFF. The CDR3 DNA follows: TGTGCCAGCAGTTTTTCGCGCAGGGGTAACACTGAAGCTTTCTTT. The chain employs TRBV12-3 or TRBV12-4 and TRBJ1-1, with D maybe TRBD1 (6 bases). This CDR3 has 15 residues. V dropped 3 bases and J dropped 2 bases, with 13 bases sitting between them.

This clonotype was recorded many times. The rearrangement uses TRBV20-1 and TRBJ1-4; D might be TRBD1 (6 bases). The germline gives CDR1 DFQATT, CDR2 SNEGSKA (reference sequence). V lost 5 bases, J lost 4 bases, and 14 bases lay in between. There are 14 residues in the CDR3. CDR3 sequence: CSAPRTEHNEKLFF. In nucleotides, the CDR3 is TGCAGTGCTCCCCGGACAGAGCATAATGAAAAACTGTTTTTT.

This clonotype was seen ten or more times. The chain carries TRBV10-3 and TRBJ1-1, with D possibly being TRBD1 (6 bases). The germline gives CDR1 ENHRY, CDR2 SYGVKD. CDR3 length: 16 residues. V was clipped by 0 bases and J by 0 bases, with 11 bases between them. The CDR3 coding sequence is TGTGCCATCAGTGAGTCATGGGGGGCTATGAACACTGAAGCTTTCTTT. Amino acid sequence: CAISESWGAMNTEAFF.

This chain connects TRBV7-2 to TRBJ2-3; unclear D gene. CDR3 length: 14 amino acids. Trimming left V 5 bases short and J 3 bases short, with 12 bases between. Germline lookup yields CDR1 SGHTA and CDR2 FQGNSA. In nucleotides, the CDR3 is TGTGCCAGCAGCACCGCACGGTTAACAGATACGCAGTATTTT. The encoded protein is CASSTARLTDTQYF.

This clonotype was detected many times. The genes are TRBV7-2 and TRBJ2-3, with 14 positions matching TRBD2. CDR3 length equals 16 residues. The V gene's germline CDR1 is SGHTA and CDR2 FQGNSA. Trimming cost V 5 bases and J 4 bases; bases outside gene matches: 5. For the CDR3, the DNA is TGTGCCAGCAGCAGACTAGCGGGGGGGGGCCCAGATACGCAGTATTTT. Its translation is CASSRLAGGGPDTQYF.

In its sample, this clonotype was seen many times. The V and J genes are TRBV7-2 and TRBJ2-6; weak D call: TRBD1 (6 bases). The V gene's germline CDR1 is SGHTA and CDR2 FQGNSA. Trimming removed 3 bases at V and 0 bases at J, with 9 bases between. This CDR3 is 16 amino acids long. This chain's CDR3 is CASSFQQGSGANVLTF. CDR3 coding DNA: TGTGCCAGCAGCTTCCAACAGGGCTCTGGGGCCAACGTCCTGACTTTC.

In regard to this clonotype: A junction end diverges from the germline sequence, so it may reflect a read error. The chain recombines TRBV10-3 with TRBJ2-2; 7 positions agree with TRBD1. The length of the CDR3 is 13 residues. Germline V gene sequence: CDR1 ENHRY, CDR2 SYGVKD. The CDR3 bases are TGTGCCGTGTTGACAGGGAACACCGGGGAGCTGTCTTTT. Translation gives CAVLTGNTGELSF.

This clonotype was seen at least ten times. The CDR3 DNA follows: TGCGCCAGCAGTGTTGGCAGTAATCAGCCCCAGCATTTT. Protein sequence: CASSVGSNQPQHF. This sequence joins TRBV10-2 and TRBJ1-5; no reliable D call. V was clipped by 4 bases and J by 4 bases, with 8 bases between them. CDR1 WSHSY and CDR2 SAAADI come from the germline V gene. The CDR3 loop spans 13 amino acids.